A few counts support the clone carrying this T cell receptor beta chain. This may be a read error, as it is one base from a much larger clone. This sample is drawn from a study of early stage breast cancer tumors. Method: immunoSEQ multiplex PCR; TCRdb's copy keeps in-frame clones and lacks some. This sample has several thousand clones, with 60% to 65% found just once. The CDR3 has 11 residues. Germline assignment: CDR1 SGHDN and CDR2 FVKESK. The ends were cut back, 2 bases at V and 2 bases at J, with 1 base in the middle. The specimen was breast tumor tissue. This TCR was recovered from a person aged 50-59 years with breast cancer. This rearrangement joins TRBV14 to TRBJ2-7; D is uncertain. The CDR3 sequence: CASSQTYEQYF. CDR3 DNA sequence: TGTGCCAGCAGCCAAACCTACGAGCAGTACTTC.